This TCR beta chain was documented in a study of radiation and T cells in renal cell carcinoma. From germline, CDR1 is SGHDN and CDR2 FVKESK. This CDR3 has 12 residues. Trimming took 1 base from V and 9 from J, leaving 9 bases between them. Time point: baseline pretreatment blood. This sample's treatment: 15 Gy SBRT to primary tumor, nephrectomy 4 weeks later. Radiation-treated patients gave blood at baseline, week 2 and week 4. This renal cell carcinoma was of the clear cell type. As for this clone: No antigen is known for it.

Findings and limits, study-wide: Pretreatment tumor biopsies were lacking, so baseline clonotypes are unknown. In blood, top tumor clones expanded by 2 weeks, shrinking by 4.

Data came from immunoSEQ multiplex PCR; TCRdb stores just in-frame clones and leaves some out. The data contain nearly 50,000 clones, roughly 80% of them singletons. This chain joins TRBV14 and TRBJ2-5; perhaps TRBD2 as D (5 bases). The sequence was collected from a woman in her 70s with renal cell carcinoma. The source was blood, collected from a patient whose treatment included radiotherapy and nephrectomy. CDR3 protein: CASSQGNSAQYF. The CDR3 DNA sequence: TGTGCCAGCAGCCAAGGAAATAGCGCCCAGTACTTC.